This passage covers 6 T cell receptor beta chains from one sample sequenced in a study of blood T cell repertoires in COVID-19. Sequencing used immunoSEQ multiplex PCR; TCRdb keeps in-frame clones, though not all of them. The repertoire has 290,000 or so clones, roughly 90% of them found once; the top ten carry 3.5% to 5%. The sequenced material came from PBMCs or T cells enriched from blood (not recorded which). Receptors originate from a woman between 18 and 29 years old with acute COVID-19.

This chain's CDR3 is CAISQQGGYGYTF. The CDR3 bases are TGTGCCATCAGTCAACAGGGAGGGTACGGCTACACCTTC. This chain connects TRBV10-3 to TRBJ1-2; maybe TRBD1 (6 bases). CDR3 length: 13 residues. Germline V lookup: CDR1 ENHRY, CDR2 SYGVKD. Trimming removed 5 bases from V and 8 bases from J, with 15 bases in between.

CDR3 sequence (DNA): TGTGCCACCAGTGTGGATACAGGGAGTACCCAAAAAAGTTCACCCCTCCACTTT. It encodes CATSVDTGSTQKSSPLHF. This chain links TRBV24-1 with TRBJ1-6; perhaps TRBD1 as D (6 bases). Germline V gene data show CDR1 as KGHDR and CDR2 as SFDVKD. The CDR3 sequence is 18 residues long. Deletions cut 5 bases from V and 9 bases from J, with 25 bases between.

The chain is built from TRBV5-4 and TRBJ1-4; TRBD1 is a possible D gene (6 bases). The germline V gene has CDR1 SGHNT and CDR2 YYREEE (reference sequence). V was cut by 2 bases and J by 7 bases, with 12 bases left in between. The CDR3 length is 14 residues. In DNA, the CDR3 is TGTGCCAGCAGCTTCTCCGGGACACCTGAAAAACTGTTTTTT. Translation gives CASSFSGTPEKLFF.

V gene TRBV11-3 combines with J gene TRBJ2-3; TRBD2 is a possible D gene (6 bases). V lost 4 bases, J lost 4 bases, and 15 bases lay in between. Germline CDR1 reads SGHNT; CDR2 reads YENEEA. This CDR3 spans 15 amino acids. In DNA form, the CDR3 reads TGTGCCAGCAGCTCCGGAGGAAGCGGGCCAGATACGCAGTATTTT. This sequence encodes CASSSGGSGPDTQYF.

This CDR3 reads CASSMLAGGADTQYF. The CDR3 coding sequence is TGTGCCAGCAGCATGCTAGCGGGAGGGGCAGATACGCAGTATTTT. The gene calls are TRBV7-9 and TRBJ2-3, with TRBD2 matching over 12 bases. The CDR3 is 15 amino acids. CDR1 SEHNR and CDR2 FQNEAQ come from the germline V gene (reference sequence). V lost 5 bases and J lost 4; bases outside the gene matches: 4.

This chain uses TRBV19 with TRBJ1-2, with TRBD1 matching 8 bases. This CDR3 is 14 amino acids long. Germline values: CDR1 LNHDA, CDR2 SQIVND (reference sequence). Losses at the gene ends were 6 bases for V and 5 bases for J; bases not matched to a gene: 8. The CDR3 loop is CASSTGTGPYGYTF. Written as DNA, the CDR3 is TGTGCCAGTAGCACCGGGACAGGCCCGTATGGCTACACCTTC. The variable domain in full, with the rest retrieved from reference TRBV19 and TRBJ1-2, is DGGITQSPKYLFRKEGQNVTLSCEQNLNHDAMYWYRQDPGQGLRLIYYSQIVNDFQKGDIAEGYSVSREKKESFPLTVTSAQKNPTAFYLCASSTGTGPYGYTFGSGTRLTVV.